A selection of T cell receptor beta chains follows, all from one sample in a study of CD8 T cells in Susac syndrome. MiXCR, applied by TCRdb to the immunoSEQ multiplex PCR reads, yields one record per CDR3 protein. The data show 45,000 or so distinct CDR3 sequences, roughly 93% seen once. Sequencing was carried out using CD8+ T cells from PBMCs. These receptors all stem from a human donor in good health. The CDR3 runs from the conserved cysteine through the conserved F or W. Each record gives: J gene, CDR3 length, V gene, clone size, CDR3 protein. Size is stated for part of the rows, as once, few or many counts, or as a class when the clone is expanded.

J gene: TRBJ2-7
CDR3 length: 17
V gene: TRBV7-9
clone size: .
CDR3 protein: CASSLEFRGMSSYEQYF

J gene: TRBJ2-1
CDR3 length: 16
V gene: TRBV4-2
clone size: .
CDR3 protein: CASSQLPGQAYNEQFF

J gene: TRBJ2-7
CDR3 length: 16
V gene: TRBV2
clone size: .
CDR3 protein: CASRGLAGGSSYEQYF

J gene: TRBJ2-1
CDR3 length: 12
V gene: TRBV24-1
clone size: .
CDR3 protein: CATSERINEQFF

J gene: TRBJ2-7
CDR3 length: 12
V gene: TRBV6-6
clone size: .
CDR3 protein: CASSDVSYEQYF

J gene: TRBJ2-7
CDR3 length: 14
V gene: TRBV13
clone size: .
CDR3 protein: CASSGQGSPYEQYF

J gene: TRBJ1-1
CDR3 length: 15
V gene: TRBV18
clone size: .
CDR3 protein: CASSPLGAQNTEAFF

J gene: TRBJ2-1
CDR3 length: 15
V gene: TRBV4-1
clone size: .
CDR3 protein: CASRPPITGVLLQFF

J gene: TRBJ2-3
CDR3 length: 15
V gene: TRBV5-1
clone size: .
CDR3 protein: CASNTGGAAKDTQYF

J gene: TRBJ2-1
CDR3 length: 15
V gene: TRBV29-1
clone size: once
CDR3 protein: CSVDETSGTYNEQFF

J gene: TRBJ2-2
CDR3 length: 14
V gene: TRBV6-1
clone size: .
CDR3 protein: CASSELADTGELFF

J gene: TRBJ1-6
CDR3 length: 14
V gene: TRBV27
clone size: .
CDR3 protein: CASARVGVNSPLHF

J gene: TRBJ1-1
CDR3 length: 17
V gene: TRBV25-1
clone size: .
CDR3 protein: CASSEYKGNLEDTEAFF

J gene: TRBJ2-7
CDR3 length: 12
V gene: TRBV7-9
clone size: .
CDR3 protein: CASSGLALEQYF

J gene: TRBJ2-7
CDR3 length: 19
V gene: TRBV1
clone size: .
CDR3 protein: CTSSQDPPASGPSYYEQYF

J gene: TRBJ2-2
CDR3 length: 15
V gene: TRBV28
clone size: .
CDR3 protein: CASSPGRHNTGELFF

J gene: TRBJ1-5
CDR3 length: 15
V gene: TRBV9
clone size: .
CDR3 protein: CASSVDGGPGQPQHF

J gene: TRBJ2-7
CDR3 length: 15
V gene: TRBV6-5
clone size: few
CDR3 protein: CASTHGGSQSYEQYF

J gene: TRBJ2-7
CDR3 length: 14
V gene: TRBV7-2
clone size: .
CDR3 protein: CASSLGTGWIEQYF

J gene: TRBJ2-1
CDR3 length: 17
V gene: TRBV5-6
clone size: .
CDR3 protein: CASSPSTGLSSYNEQFF

J gene: TRBJ1-1
CDR3 length: 13
V gene: TRBV5-6
clone size: .
CDR3 protein: CASSWTENTEAFF

J gene: TRBJ2-3
CDR3 length: 15
V gene: TRBV27
clone size: .
CDR3 protein: CASSFSGWGRDTQYF

J gene: TRBJ2-5
CDR3 length: 13
V gene: TRBV7-9
clone size: .
CDR3 protein: CASSLSAPETQYF

J gene: TRBJ1-5
CDR3 length: 14
V gene: TRBV6-2/TRBV6-3
clone size: .
CDR3 protein: CASSYSVGNQPQHF

J gene: TRBJ2-5
CDR3 length: 15
V gene: TRBV20-1
clone size: .
CDR3 protein: CSAREYDTPAETQYF

J gene: TRBJ1-1
CDR3 length: 16
V gene: TRBV7-9
clone size: .
CDR3 protein: CASSSMSEDMNTEAFF

J gene: .
CDR3 length: 12
V gene: TRBV28
clone size: .
CDR3 protein: CASSLLAIEQYF

J gene: TRBJ2-1
CDR3 length: 14
V gene: TRBV3-1
clone size: .
CDR3 protein: CASTPGLAGNEQFF

J gene: TRBJ2-1
CDR3 length: 14
V gene: TRBV2
clone size: .
CDR3 protein: CASRTSGSYNEQFF

J gene: TRBJ2-1
CDR3 length: 14
V gene: TRBV3-1
clone size: once
CDR3 protein: CASSQAPAGLEQFF

J gene: TRBJ2-1
CDR3 length: 17
V gene: TRBV9
clone size: once
CDR3 protein: CASSVEGSGISYNEQFF

J gene: TRBJ1-1
CDR3 length: 18
V gene: TRBV14
clone size: .
CDR3 protein: CASSQGLGTVVMNTEAFF

J gene: TRBJ2-1
CDR3 length: 15
V gene: TRBV5-1
clone size: .
CDR3 protein: CASSPGLALKNEQFF

J gene: TRBJ2-7
CDR3 length: 17
V gene: TRBV23-1
clone size: few
CDR3 protein: CASSQLRQGRKPYEQYF

J gene: TRBJ2-1
CDR3 length: 13
V gene: TRBV27
clone size: .
CDR3 protein: CASTGVLFNEQFF

J gene: TRBJ2-7
CDR3 length: 15
V gene: TRBV11-2
clone size: .
CDR3 protein: CASTPYGTGYYEQYF

J gene: TRBJ1-6
CDR3 length: 15
V gene: TRBV13
clone size: .
CDR3 protein: CASSTRQGADSPLHF

J gene: TRBJ2-7
CDR3 length: 15
V gene: TRBV4-1
clone size: .
CDR3 protein: CASSQKGGGPYEQYF

J gene: TRBJ2-7
CDR3 length: 14
V gene: TRBV28
clone size: .
CDR3 protein: CSSHGRETSYEQYF

J gene: TRBJ2-7
CDR3 length: 15
V gene: TRBV7-9
clone size: .
CDR3 protein: CASSIDREYLYEQYF

J gene: TRBJ2-7
CDR3 length: 12
V gene: TRBV12-3/TRBV12-4
clone size: .
CDR3 protein: CASSLVPYEQYF

J gene: TRBJ1-2
CDR3 length: 12
V gene: TRBV29-1
clone size: .
CDR3 protein: CSVVAGNYGYTF

J gene: TRBJ1-1
CDR3 length: 16
V gene: TRBV6-6
clone size: .
CDR3 protein: CASSYLFGAGRERVFF

J gene: TRBJ2-2
CDR3 length: 14
V gene: TRBV2
clone size: .
CDR3 protein: CASLRSALSGELFF

J gene: TRBJ2-4
CDR3 length: 14
V gene: TRBV27
clone size: .
CDR3 protein: CASSLWGPWDIQYF

J gene: TRBJ2-2
CDR3 length: 16
V gene: TRBV9
clone size: .
CDR3 protein: CASSPRQRGYTGELFF

J gene: TRBJ2-7
CDR3 length: 15
V gene: TRBV4-1
clone size: few
CDR3 protein: CASSQGGRGYYEQYF

J gene: TRBJ2-1
CDR3 length: 14
V gene: TRBV10-3
clone size: .
CDR3 protein: CAAAVAGGFAEQFF

J gene: TRBJ2-1
CDR3 length: 17
V gene: TRBV7-9
clone size: .
CDR3 protein: CASSSDVLAGGVGEQFF

J gene: TRBJ2-1
CDR3 length: 16
V gene: TRBV29-1
clone size: .
CDR3 protein: CSVEDVGPWDVNEQFF

J gene: TRBJ1-5
CDR3 length: 12
V gene: TRBV28
clone size: .
CDR3 protein: CASSSFDQPQHF

J gene: TRBJ1-1
CDR3 length: 14
V gene: TRBV12-3/TRBV12-4
clone size: once
CDR3 protein: CASSFNGLGTEAFF

J gene: TRBJ2-4
CDR3 length: 13
V gene: TRBV2
clone size: .
CDR3 protein: CASLITGENIQYF

J gene: TRBJ1-5
CDR3 length: 15
V gene: TRBV27
clone size: .
CDR3 protein: CASSTGTGSNQPQHF

J gene: TRBJ2-6
CDR3 length: 21
V gene: TRBV5-1
clone size: once
CDR3 protein: CASSFRPVWATLALGANVLTF

J gene: TRBJ2-7
CDR3 length: 13
V gene: TRBV7-2
clone size: .
CDR3 protein: CASSQELFYEQYF